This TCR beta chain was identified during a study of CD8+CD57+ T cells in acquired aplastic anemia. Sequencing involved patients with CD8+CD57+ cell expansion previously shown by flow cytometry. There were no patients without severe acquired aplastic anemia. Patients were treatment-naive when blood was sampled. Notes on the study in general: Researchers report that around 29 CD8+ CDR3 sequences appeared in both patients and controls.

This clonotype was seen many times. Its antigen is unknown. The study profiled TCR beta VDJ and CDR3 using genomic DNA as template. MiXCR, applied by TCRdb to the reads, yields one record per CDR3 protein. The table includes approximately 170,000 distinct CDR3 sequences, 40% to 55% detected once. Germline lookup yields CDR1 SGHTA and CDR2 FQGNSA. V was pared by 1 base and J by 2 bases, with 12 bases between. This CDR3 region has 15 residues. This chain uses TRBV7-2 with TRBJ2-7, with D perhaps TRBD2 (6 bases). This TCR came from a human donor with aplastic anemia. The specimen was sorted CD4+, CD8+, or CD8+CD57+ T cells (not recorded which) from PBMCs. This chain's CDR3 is CASSLVGTGAYEQYF. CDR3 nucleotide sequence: TGTGCCAGCAGCTTAGTGGGGACGGGGGCCTACGAGCAGTACTTC.